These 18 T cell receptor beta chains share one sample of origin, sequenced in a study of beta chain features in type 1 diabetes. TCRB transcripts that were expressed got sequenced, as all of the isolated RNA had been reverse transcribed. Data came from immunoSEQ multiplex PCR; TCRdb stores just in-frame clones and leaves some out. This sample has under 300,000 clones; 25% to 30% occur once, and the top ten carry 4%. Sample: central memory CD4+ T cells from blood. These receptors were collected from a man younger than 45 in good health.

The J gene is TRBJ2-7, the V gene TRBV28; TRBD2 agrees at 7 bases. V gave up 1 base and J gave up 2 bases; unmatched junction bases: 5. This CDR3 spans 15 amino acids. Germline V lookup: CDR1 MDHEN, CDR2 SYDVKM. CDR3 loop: CASSLYGGGAYEQYF. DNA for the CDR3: TGTGCCAGCAGTTTATACGGCGGGGGAGCCTACGAGCAGTACTTC.

The CDR3 reads CASSLGSGLSSYEQYF. CDR3 DNA: TGCGCCAGCAGCTTGGGAAGCGGGCTAAGCTCCTACGAGCAGTACTTC. This chain joins TRBV5-1 and TRBJ2-7, with TRBD2 as a possible D gene (6 bases). With 0 bases removed from V and 0 bases from J, the gap between germline ends came to 13 bases. Germline CDR1 is SGHRS and CDR2 is YFSETQ. The CDR3 length is 16 residues.

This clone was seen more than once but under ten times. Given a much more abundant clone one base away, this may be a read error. The CDR3 DNA reads as TGTGCCAGCAGGACCTCTGGGGCCAACGTCCTGACTTTC. This encodes CASRTSGANVLTF. The chain has TRBV7-9 and TRBJ2-6; D ambiguous. Germline V gives CDR1 SEHNR, CDR2 FQNEAQ (reference sequence). This CDR3 has 13 amino acids. V was shortened by 6 bases and J by 0 bases, with 3 bases between the two germline ends.

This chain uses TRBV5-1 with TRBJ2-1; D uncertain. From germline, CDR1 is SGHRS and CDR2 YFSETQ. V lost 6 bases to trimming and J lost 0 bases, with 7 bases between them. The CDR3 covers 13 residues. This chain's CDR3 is CASTWGSYNEQFF. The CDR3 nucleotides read TGCGCCAGCACCTGGGGCTCCTACAATGAGCAGTTCTTC.

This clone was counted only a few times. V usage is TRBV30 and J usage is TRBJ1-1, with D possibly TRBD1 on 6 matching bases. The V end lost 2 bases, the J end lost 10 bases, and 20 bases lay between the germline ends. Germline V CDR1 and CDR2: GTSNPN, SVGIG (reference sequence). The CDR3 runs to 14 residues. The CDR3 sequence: CAWSRVGGSDGAFF. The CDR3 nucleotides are TGTGCCTGGAGTCGAGTAGGGGGATCCGATGGAGCTTTCTTT.

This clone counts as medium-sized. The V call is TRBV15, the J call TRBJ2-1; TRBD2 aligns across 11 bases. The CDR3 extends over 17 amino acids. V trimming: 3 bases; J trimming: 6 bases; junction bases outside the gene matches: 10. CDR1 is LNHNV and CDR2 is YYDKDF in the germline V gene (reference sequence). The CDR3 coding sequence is TGTGCCACCAGCAGCGGACTAGCGGGCAGCCTGGGCAATGAGCAGTTCTTC. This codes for CATSSGLAGSLGNEQFF.

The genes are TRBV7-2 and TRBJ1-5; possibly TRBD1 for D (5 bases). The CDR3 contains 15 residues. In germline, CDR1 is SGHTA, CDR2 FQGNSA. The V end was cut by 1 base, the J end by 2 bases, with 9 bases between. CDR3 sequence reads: CASSLDRGGNQPQHF. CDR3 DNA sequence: TGTGCCAGCAGCTTAGATCGGGGGGGCAATCAGCCCCAGCATTTT.

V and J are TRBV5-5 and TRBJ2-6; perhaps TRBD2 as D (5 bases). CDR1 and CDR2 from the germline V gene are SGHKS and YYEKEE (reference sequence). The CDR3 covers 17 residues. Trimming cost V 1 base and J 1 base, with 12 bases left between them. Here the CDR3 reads CASSLKSSGSGANVLTF. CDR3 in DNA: TGTGCCAGCAGCTTGAAGTCTTCGGGATCTGGGGCCAACGTCCTGACTTTC.

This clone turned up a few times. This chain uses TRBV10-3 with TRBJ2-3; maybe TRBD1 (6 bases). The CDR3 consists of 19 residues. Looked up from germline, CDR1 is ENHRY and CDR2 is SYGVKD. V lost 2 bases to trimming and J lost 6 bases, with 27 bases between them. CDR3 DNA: TGTGCCATCAGTGAGCCTCCCCGGCTGGGAACGGGGACAAGGGATACGCAGTATTTT. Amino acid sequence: CAISEPPRLGTGTRDTQYF.

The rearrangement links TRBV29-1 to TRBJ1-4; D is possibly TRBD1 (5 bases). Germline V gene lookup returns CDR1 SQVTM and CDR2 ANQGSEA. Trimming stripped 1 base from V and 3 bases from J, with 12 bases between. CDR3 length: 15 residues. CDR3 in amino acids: CSVEVPRGANEKLFF. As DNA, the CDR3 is TGCAGCGTTGAAGTGCCTCGGGGGGCTAATGAAAAACTGTTTTTT. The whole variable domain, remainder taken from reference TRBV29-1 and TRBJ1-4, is SAVISQKPSRDICQRGTSLTIQCQVDSQVTMMFWYRQQPGQSLTLIATANQGSEATYESGFVIDKFPISRPNLTFSTLTVSNMSPEDSSIYLCSVEVPRGANEKLFFGSGTQLSVL.

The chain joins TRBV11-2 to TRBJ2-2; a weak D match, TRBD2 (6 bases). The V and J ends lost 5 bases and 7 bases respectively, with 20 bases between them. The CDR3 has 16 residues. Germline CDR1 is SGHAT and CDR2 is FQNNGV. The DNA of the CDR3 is TGTGCCAGCAGCGGGCGCGGGGCGCCAGTTGGCGGGGAGCTGTTTTTT. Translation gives CASSGRGAPVGGELFF.

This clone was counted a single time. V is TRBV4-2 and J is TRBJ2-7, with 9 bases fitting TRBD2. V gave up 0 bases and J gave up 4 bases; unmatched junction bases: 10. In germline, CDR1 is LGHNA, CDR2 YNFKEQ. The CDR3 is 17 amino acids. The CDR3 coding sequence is TGTGCCAGCAGCCAAGAGGCGGGTAGCGGGAGCCGGTACGAGCAGTACTTC. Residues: CASSQEAGSGSRYEQYF.

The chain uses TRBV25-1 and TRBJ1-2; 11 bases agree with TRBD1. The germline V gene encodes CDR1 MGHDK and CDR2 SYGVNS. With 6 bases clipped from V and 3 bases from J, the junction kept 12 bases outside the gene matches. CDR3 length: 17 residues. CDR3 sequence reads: CASSPYSGTGGYYGYTF. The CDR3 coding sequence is TGTGCCAGCAGCCCATACTCCGGGACAGGGGGGTACTATGGCTACACCTTC.

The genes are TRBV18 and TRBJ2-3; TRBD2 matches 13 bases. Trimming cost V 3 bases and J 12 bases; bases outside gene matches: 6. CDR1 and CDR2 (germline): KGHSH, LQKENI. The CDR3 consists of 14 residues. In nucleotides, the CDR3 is TGTGCCAGCTCACCTGGGACTAGCGGGACGTCACAGTATTTT. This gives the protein CASSPGTSGTSQYF.

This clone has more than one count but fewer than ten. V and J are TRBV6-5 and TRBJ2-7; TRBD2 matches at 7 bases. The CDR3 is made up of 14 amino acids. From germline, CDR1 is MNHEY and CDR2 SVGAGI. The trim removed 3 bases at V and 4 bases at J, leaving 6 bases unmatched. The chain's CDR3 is CASSYAGEGYEQYF. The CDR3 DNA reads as TGTGCCAGCAGTTATGCGGGGGAGGGATACGAGCAGTACTTC.

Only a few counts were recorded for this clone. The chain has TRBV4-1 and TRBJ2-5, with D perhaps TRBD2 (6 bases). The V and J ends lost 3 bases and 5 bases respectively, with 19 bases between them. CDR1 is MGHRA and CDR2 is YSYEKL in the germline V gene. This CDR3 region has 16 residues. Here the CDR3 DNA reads TGCGCCAGCAGCCACACGGGACTGGGGGTTGACGAGACCCAGTACTTC. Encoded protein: CASSHTGLGVDETQYF.

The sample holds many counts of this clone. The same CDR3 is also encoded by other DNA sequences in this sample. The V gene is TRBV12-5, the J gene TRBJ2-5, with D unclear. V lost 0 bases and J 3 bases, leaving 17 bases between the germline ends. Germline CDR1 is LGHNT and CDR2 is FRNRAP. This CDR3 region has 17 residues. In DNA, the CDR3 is TGTGCTAGTGGTTTGGTACATTTGGGTACACCAAAAGAGACCCAGTACTTC. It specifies CASGLVHLGTPKETQYF.

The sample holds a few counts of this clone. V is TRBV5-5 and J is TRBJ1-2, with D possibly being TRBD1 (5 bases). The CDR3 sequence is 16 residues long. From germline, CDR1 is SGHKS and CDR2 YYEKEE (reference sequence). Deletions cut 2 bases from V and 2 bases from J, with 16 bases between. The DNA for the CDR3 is TGTGCCAGCAGCTTAAACCGGGACTCCATCAACTATGGCTACACCTTC. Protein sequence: CASSLNRDSINYGYTF.